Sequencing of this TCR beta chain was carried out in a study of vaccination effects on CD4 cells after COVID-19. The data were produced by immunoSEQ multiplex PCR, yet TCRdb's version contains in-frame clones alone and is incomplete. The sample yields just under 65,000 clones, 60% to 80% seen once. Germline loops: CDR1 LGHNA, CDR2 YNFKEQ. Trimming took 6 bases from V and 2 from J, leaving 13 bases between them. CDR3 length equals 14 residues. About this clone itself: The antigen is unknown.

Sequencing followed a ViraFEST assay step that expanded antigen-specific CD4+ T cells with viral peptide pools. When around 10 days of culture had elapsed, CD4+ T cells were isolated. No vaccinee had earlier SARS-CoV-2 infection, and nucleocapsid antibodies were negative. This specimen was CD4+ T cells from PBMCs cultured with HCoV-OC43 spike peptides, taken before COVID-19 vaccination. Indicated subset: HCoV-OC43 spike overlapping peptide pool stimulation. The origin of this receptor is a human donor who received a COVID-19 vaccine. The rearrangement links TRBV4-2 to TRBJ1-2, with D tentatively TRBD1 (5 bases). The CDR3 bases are TGTGCCAGCAGACCCTCCGGGACGAACTATGGCTACACCTTC. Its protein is CASRPSGTNYGYTF.